Listed below are T cell receptor beta chains from one sample, sequenced in a study of cytotoxic CD8 clonotypes in ibrutinib-treated CLL. Profiling relied on immunoSEQ multiplex PCR, and the TCRdb table lists in-frame clones only, not all of them. This sample has nearly 300,000 clones, with approximately 76% found just once. The sequences come from PBMCs, collected at disease progression, from a patient treated with ibrutinib. These receptors originate from a human donor with chronic lymphocytic leukemia. The CDR3 runs from the conserved cysteine through the conserved F or W. A D gene is named only where the DNA matches it firmly. The size entry is marked missing in some rows and otherwise reads once, few, many or a size class.

TRBV19	.	TRBD2	TRBJ2-1	TGTGCCAGTAGTATGACTAGCGGGGGTCACAATGAGCAGTTCTTC	CASSMTSGGHNEQFF
TRBV19	.	.	TRBJ1-5	TGTGCCAGTAGGGTGCAGGGTTCGAAGCATCAGCCCCAGCATTTT	CASRVQGSKHQPQHF
TRBV12-5	.	.	TRBJ2-2	TGTGCTAGTGGTCTCCGGGGGACTGCGAACACCGGGGAGCTGTTTTTT	CASGLRGTANTGELFF
TRBV29-1	few	.	TRBJ2-7	TGCAGCGTCGGACTCTCCTACGAGCAGTACTTC	CSVGLSYEQYF
TRBV29-1	.	.	TRBJ2-1	TGCAGCGTTGCCGGGACACCTAAGCAGTTCTTC	CSVAGTPKQFF
TRBV10-3	medium-sized	TRBD2	TRBJ2-1	TGTGCCATCAGTGTTTTCGATTTTGGGACTAGGAAACTTGAGCAGTTCTTC	CAISVFDFGTRKLEQFF
TRBV5-1	.	.	TRBJ1-1	TGCGCCAGCAGCTTACGTTCAAACACTGAAGCTTTCTTT	CASSLRSNTEAFF
TRBV11-2	.	.	TRBJ2-7	TGTGCCAGCAGCTTAGCGCCGGGGCTAGCCTACGAGCAGTACTTC	CASSLAPGLAYEQYF
TRBV10-3	.	.	TRBJ2-3	TGTGCCATCAGTGAGTGGCGGGTTTACAACCCAACTAGCACAGATACGCAGTATTTT	CAISEWRVYNPTSTDTQYF
TRBV9	few	.	TRBJ1-4	TGTGCCAGCAGCCCACGGGAGGGGAGACAGCTTGAAAAACTGTTTTTT	CASSPREGRQLEKLFF
TRBV29-1	.	.	TRBJ2-7	TGCAGCGTTGCCTGGGGGTACGAGCAGTACTTC	CSVAWGYEQYF
TRBV7-9	.	TRBD2	TRBJ2-3	TGTGCCAGCAGGCCGGGACTAGCAGATAAGGCGGGGGATACGCAGTATTTT	CASRPGLADKAGDTQYF
TRBV2	once	.	TRBJ2-7	TGTGCCAGCGGGACCCAAGGGTCAAATGAGCAGTACTTC	CASGTQGSNEQYF
TRBV5-6	.	.	TRBJ1-2	TGTGCCAGCAGCTCACCGGCGCCCTATGGCTACACCTTC	CASSSPAPYGYTF
TRBV28	.	.	TRBJ1-2	TGTGCCAGCAGTTTCGGAGGCAGCTATTATGGCTACACCTTC	CASSFGGSYYGYTF
TRBV7-2	.	TRBD1	TRBJ1-2	TGTGCCAGCAGCTTAGAACGACCCCCTCGACAGGGTAACTATGGCTACACCTTC	CASSLERPPRQGNYGYTF
TRBV10-1	few	.	TRBJ1-5	TGCGCCAGCAGTGAGTCGAGTCCGCAGCCCCAGCATTTT	CASSESSPQPQHF
TRBV5-1	few	TRBD1	TRBJ1-1	TGCGCCAGCACCCCCCGCAGGGGGCAGAACACTGAAGCTTTCTTT	CASTPRRGQNTEAFF
TRBV11-1	.	TRBD1	TRBJ2-7	TGTGCCAGCAGCTTAGTCACAGGGGGCTACGAGCAGTACTTC	CASSLVTGGYEQYF
TRBV29-1	few	.	TRBJ2-1	TGCAGCTTCGGGGGTAATGAGCAGTTCTTC	CSFGGNEQFF
TRBV2	many	.	TRBJ1-5	TGTGCCAGCAGGCCCGGCGGGGGCTTTAATCAGCCCCAGCATTTT	CASRPGGGFNQPQHF
TRBV19	.	.	TRBJ1-3	TGTGCCAGTAGTACTACAGGGACTGGAAACACCATATATTTT	CASSTTGTGNTIYF
TRBV27	.	TRBD1	TRBJ1-2	TGTGCCAGCAGTTTATCATCCGGGACAGGGGGCATTGGCTACACCTTC	CASSLSSGTGGIGYTF
TRBV18	.	.	TRBJ2-5	TGTGCCAGCTCAGAACAAGAGACCCAGTACTTC	CASSEQETQYF
TRBV6-6	.	.	TRBJ1-1	TGTGCCAGCAGTTACTCAGAACTGAACACTGAAGCTTTCTTT	CASSYSELNTEAFF
TRBV9	once	.	TRBJ2-7	TGTGCCAGCAGCGTAGAGGGTGGGCCACAGTACTTC	CASSVEGGPQYF
TRBV6-5	.	.	TRBJ1-1	TGTGCCAGCAGGGACCCGGGACATCCAAACACTGAAGCTTTCTTT	CASRDPGHPNTEAFF
TRBV5-6	.	.	TRBJ2-3	TGTGCCAGCAGCTTTTCTGGTCGGTTCACAGATACGCAGTATTTT	CASSFSGRFTDTQYF
TRBV27	.	TRBD2	TRBJ2-2	TGTGCCAGCAGTGGGCTAGCGGGAGCCGGGGAGCTGTTTTTT	CASSGLAGAGELFF
TRBV2	.	TRBD1	TRBJ2-7	TGTGCCAGCTGCGGACAGGGAGACTACGAGCAGTACTTC	CASCGQGDYEQYF
TRBV7-9	.	TRBD2	TRBJ2-1	TGTGCCAGCAGCCCGAGGACTAGCGGGAGATTTTATGAGCAGTTCTTC	CASSPRTSGRFYEQFF
TRBV14	.	.	TRBJ1-2	TGTGCCAGCAGCCAACAAACTTACTATGGCTACACCTTC	CASSQQTYYGYTF
TRBV5-1	.	.	TRBJ2-1	TGCGCCAGCAGCGAACTCGCGGGCGCCGGCAATGAGCAGTTCTTC	CASSELAGAGNEQFF
TRBV28	once	.	TRBJ2-3	TGTGCCAGCAGTGCCAGAAGCACAGATACGCAGTATTTT	CASSARSTDTQYF
TRBV5-8	.	.	TRBJ2-1	TGTGCCAGCAGCTTCTTAACTAACAATGAGCAGTTCTTC	CASSFLTNNEQFF
TRBV7-8	.	.	TRBJ2-3	TGTGCCAGCAGCCCGCTACAAGGGGTCACCGGGACAGATACGCAGTATTTT	CASSPLQGVTGTDTQYF
TRBV5-1	.	.	TRBJ1-6	TGCGCCAGCAGCGCGGCTTTTTTGCGGGGCAATCATTCACCCCTCCACTTT	CASSAAFLRGNHSPLHF
TRBV7-2	.	.	TRBJ2-3	TGTGCCAGCAGCTTAGCGGGAGGCTACAACCAAGATACGCAGTATTTT	CASSLAGGYNQDTQYF
TRBV7-2	few	.	TRBJ2-7	TGTGCCAGCAGATTGAATCGGCAGGGACACGAGCAGTACTTC	CASRLNRQGHEQYF
TRBV11-2	.	TRBD1	TRBJ2-7	TGTGCCAGCAGCTATCCCGACAGGGGTCTTTCTTCCGAGCAGTACTTC	CASSYPDRGLSSEQYF
TRBV5-1	.	TRBD1	TRBJ2-7	TGCGCCAGCAGCCCTACTCCGGGACAGGGCTACGAGCAGTACTTC	CASSPTPGQGYEQYF
TRBV6-5	.	TRBD1	TRBJ1-1	TGTGCCAGCAGTTACTCGGTTCAGGGGGTCTACACTGAAGCTTTCTTT	CASSYSVQGVYTEAFF
TRBV5-1	.	.	TRBJ2-3	TGCGCCAGCAGCTTGGTATTTAGGGATACGCAGTATTTT	CASSLVFRDTQYF
TRBV28	.	.	TRBJ1-2	TGTGCCAGCAGTTTCGCTGGGGCGAGGGGTGGCTACACCTTC	CASSFAGARGGYTF